A single T cell receptor (beta chain) is shown here with its context. This sample is drawn from a study of TIL therapy for anti-PD-1-resistant metastatic lung cancer. Time point given: pre-treatment sample, taken before nivolumab and TIL therapy. Pleural nodules or supraclavicular lymph nodes made up most of the excised metastases sampled. The immunoSEQ assay was v3. The data were produced by immunoSEQ multiplex PCR, yet TCRdb's version contains in-frame clones alone and is incomplete. Among around 26,000 clones listed, over 55% were seen once. With V trimmed by 4 bases and J by 6 bases, 9 bases remained unmatched. Germline V gene lookup returns CDR1 GTSNPN and CDR2 SVGIG (reference sequence). The CDR3 totals 14 residues.

The specimen comprised tumor tissue, sampled at baseline. The sequence came from a woman aged 25 to 80 with non-small cell lung cancer. The gene calls are TRBV30 and TRBJ2-3; 8 bases align to TRBD1. In DNA, the CDR3 is TGTGCCTGGAAGTTGGGGCAGGGGGCGGATACGCAGTATTTT. This sequence encodes CAWKLGQGADTQYF.